The 29 T cell receptor beta chains in this list originate from one sample, sequenced in a study of T cell responses to AZD1222 COVID-19 vaccine. Using immunoSEQ multiplex PCR, the repertoire was profiled, and TCRdb retains in-frame clones only, with some absent. The table records over 150,000 clones, about nine tenths of them present only once. This sample comprised peripheral blood, obtained 28 days after the second AZD1222 dose. All receptors come from an adult who received the AZD1222 COVID-19 vaccine.

The chain is built from TRBV9 and TRBJ2-3, with 9 positions matching TRBD1. This CDR3 has 16 amino acids. Unmatched junction bases numbered 5, after V lost 1 base and J lost 2 bases. Per the germline V gene, CDR1 is SGDLS and CDR2 is YYNGEE. The CDR3 DNA reads TGTGCCAGCAGCGTAATGGGGACAGGGAACACAGATACGCAGTATTTT. It yields the protein CASSVMGTGNTDTQYF.

The rearrangement joins TRBV5-1 to TRBJ1-1; weak D call: TRBD1 (5 bases). V lost 1 base and J lost 0, with 10 bases in between. Germline V gives CDR1 SGHRS, CDR2 YFSETQ. The length of the CDR3 is 15 residues. The CDR3 DNA reads as TGCGCCAGCAGCTTGACCGAGACAGTGAACACTGAAGCTTTCTTT. Residues: CASSLTETVNTEAFF.

V gene TRBV9 combines with J gene TRBJ2-3, with D perhaps matching TRBD1 or TRBD2 (6 bases each). This CDR3 region has 16 residues. V gave up 0 bases and J gave up 4 bases, with 15 bases separating them. Per the germline V gene, CDR1 is SGDLS and CDR2 is YYNGEE. The CDR3 sequence is CASSVEALAGADTQYF. CDR3 nucleotides: TGTGCCAGCAGCGTAGAGGCACTAGCAGGGGCAGATACGCAGTATTTT.

The rearrangement links TRBV5-4 to TRBJ1-1, with D possibly TRBD1 on 5 matching bases. Germline CDR1 and CDR2: SGHNT and YYREEE (reference sequence). Trimming cost V 2 bases and J 0 bases, with 8 bases left between them. CDR3 size: 14 residues. CDR3 in DNA: TGTGCCAGCAGCTTCCTACAGGTGAACACTGAAGCTTTCTTT. It specifies CASSFLQVNTEAFF.

This clone has a single count. The chain has TRBV4-1 and TRBJ2-3, with TRBD2 matching 9 bases. Germline values: CDR1 MGHRA, CDR2 YSYEKL. The CDR3 consists of 16 residues. V shed 1 base, J shed 4 bases, and the junction held 6 bases outside the gene matches. This CDR3 is CASSQGPSGTADTQYF. For the CDR3, the DNA is TGCGCCAGCAGCCAAGGTCCTAGCGGGACCGCAGATACGCAGTATTTT.

V is TRBV24-1 and J is TRBJ2-5, with D possibly matching TRBD1 (6 bases). The V end was cut by 10 bases, the J end by 5 bases, with 10 bases between. The length of the CDR3 is 11 residues. The germline CDR1 and CDR2 sequences are KGHDR and SFDVKD. CDR3 sequence reads: CATGARETQYF. CDR3 DNA sequence: TGTGCCACGGGGGCGCGGGAGACCCAGTACTTC.

The chain employs TRBV24-1 and TRBJ2-7; D not certain. Germline CDR1 KGHDR, CDR2 SFDVKD. The CDR3 length is 13 residues. Trimming removed 5 bases at V and 6 bases at J, with 13 bases between. CDR3 sequence: CATSGRSTGEQYF. The CDR3 coding sequence is TGTGCCACCAGTGGCCGCTCCACGGGCGAGCAGTACTTC.

The gene calls are TRBV24-1 and TRBJ1-5; no clear D. The CDR3 has 14 amino acids. The V end was cut by 1 base, the J end by 4 bases, with 7 bases between. Germline V gene lookup returns CDR1 KGHDR and CDR2 SFDVKD. The CDR3 DNA follows: TGTGCCACCAGTGATTTCACTCTTAATCAGCCCCAGCATTTT. This encodes CATSDFTLNQPQHF.

V is TRBV4-2 and J is TRBJ2-2; D unresolved. The germline CDR1 and CDR2 sequences are LGHNA and YNFKEQ. The CDR3 is 15 residues long. Trimming cost V 1 base and J 0 bases, with 6 bases left between them. The CDR3 spells CASSQGHSNTGELFF. The CDR3 nucleotides read TGTGCCAGCAGCCAAGGGCACTCGAACACCGGGGAGCTGTTTTTT.

The J gene is TRBJ1-1, the V gene TRBV10-3; 7 bases match TRBD1. Germline CDR1 ENHRY, CDR2 SYGVKD. The CDR3 is 14 residues long. Trimming cost V 8 bases and J 4 bases; bases outside gene matches: 10. CDR3 protein: CAIGQVELGTEAFF. The CDR3 DNA reads as TGTGCCATCGGACAGGTTGAGTTGGGCACTGAAGCTTTCTTT.

The chain is built from TRBV6-4 and TRBJ1-2, with 8 bases that match TRBD1. Germline lookup yields CDR1 MRHNA and CDR2 SNTAGT. This CDR3 spans 16 amino acids. With 3 bases clipped from V and 4 bases from J, the junction kept 10 bases outside the gene matches. The CDR3 loop reads CASSEDGDRGIYGYTF. In DNA, the CDR3 is TGTGCCAGCAGTGAAGATGGCGACAGGGGCATCTATGGCTACACCTTC.

This clone has just one count. The chain is built from TRBV3-1 (or the pseudogene TRBV3-2) and TRBJ2-1, with unresolved D. CDR1 is LGHDT, CDR2 YNNKEL, per germline (reference sequence). The CDR3 is made up of 12 amino acids. Trimming took off 4 bases at V and 11 bases at J, with 12 bases between the two ends. CDR3: CASSPGPSKQFF. The CDR3 DNA reads as TGTGCCAGCAGCCCTGGGCCCTCAAAGCAGTTCTTC.

The chain is built from TRBV18 and TRBJ1-4; no definite D call. Trimming pared 4 bases from V and 2 bases from J, leaving 14 bases between. CDR1 and CDR2 from the germline V gene are KGHSH and LQKENI. The CDR3 runs 16 residues. CDR3 in amino acids: CASSLQRGGTNEKLFF. The DNA of the CDR3 is TGTGCCAGCTCACTCCAGCGAGGTGGCACTAATGAAAAACTGTTTTTT.

The genes are TRBV5-1 and TRBJ2-5, with 8 bases aligning to TRBD1. The CDR3 is 18 residues long. Germline CDR1 and CDR2: SGHRS and YFSETQ. Trimming cost V 3 bases and J 4 bases; bases outside gene matches: 17. The CDR3 DNA sequence: TGCGCCAGCAGCTCCCCCAGGGTTGGGACAGGTCATCGAGAGACCCAGTACTTC. Translated, it gives CASSSPRVGTGHRETQYF. Based on the CDR3 plus reference TRBV5-1 and TRBJ2-5, the full variable domain is KAGVTQTPRYLIKTRGQQVTLSCSPISGHRSVSWYQQTPGQGLQFLFEYFSETQRNKGNFPGRFSGRQFSNSRSEMNVSTLELGDSALYLCASSSPRVGTGHRETQYFGPGTRLLVL.

The chain carries TRBV2 and TRBJ1-2; TRBD1 is a possible D gene (5 bases). Germline assignment: CDR1 SNHLY and CDR2 FYNNEI. V dropped 2 bases and J dropped 0 bases, with 7 bases sitting between them. The CDR3 spans 14 residues. The CDR3 loop reads CASSEQGPNYGYTF. CDR3 nucleotide sequence: TGTGCCAGCAGTGAACAGGGACCTAACTATGGCTACACCTTC.

This clone came up once. This chain links TRBV30 with TRBJ2-7; D not resolved. Trimming removed 2 bases from V and 0 bases from J, with 8 bases in between. The CDR3 covers 13 residues. Per the germline V gene, CDR1 is GTSNPN and CDR2 is SVGIG (reference sequence). This CDR3 reads CAWSQVISYEQYF. CDR3 bases: TGTGCCTGGAGTCAAGTGATCTCCTACGAGCAGTACTTC.

The chain uses TRBV2 and TRBJ2-3; 16 nucleotides line up with TRBD2. From germline, CDR1 is SNHLY and CDR2 FYNNEI. The CDR3 covers 22 residues. The junction had 21 bases not matched to a gene; V was cut back by 6 bases and J by 3 bases. DNA of the CDR3: TGTGCCAGCAGCGGTGGGGGAGGCGCCGGGACTAGCGGGAGGGCCAAAACAGATACGCAGTATTTT. This translates into CASSGGGGAGTSGRAKTDTQYF. The entire variable domain, with the rest obtained from reference TRBV2 and TRBJ2-3, is as follows: EPEVTQTPSHQVTQMGQEVILRCVPISNHLYFYWYRQILGQKVEFLVSFYNNEISEKSEIFDDQFSVERPDGSNFTLKIRSTKLEDSAMYFCASSGGGGAGTSGRAKTDTQYFGPGTRLTVL.

Here the CDR3 reads CASSFEVAGANVLTF. The CDR3 nucleotides are TGTGCCAGCAGTTTTGAGGTTGCTGGGGCCAACGTCCTGACTTTC. The chain links TRBV27 to TRBJ2-6; D remains unclear. CDR1 MNHEY and CDR2 SMNVEV come from the germline V gene (reference sequence). Trimming removed 3 bases from V and 2 bases from J, with 8 bases in between. The CDR3 length is 15 residues.

The chain joins TRBV5-1 to TRBJ1-6; tentatively, D is TRBD1 (6 bases). This CDR3 contains 16 residues. CDR1 SGHRS and CDR2 YFSETQ come from the germline V gene. The V and J ends lost 0 bases and 5 bases respectively, with 12 bases between them. The CDR3 is CASSLVPGVDNSPLHF. The CDR3, as DNA: TGCGCCAGCAGCTTGGTTCCAGGGGTCGATAATTCACCCCTCCACTTT.

This clone was counted once. V usage is TRBV11-2 and J usage is TRBJ1-1; weak D call: TRBD1 (5 bases). Trimming removed 3 bases at V and 5 bases at J, with 10 bases between. The length of the CDR3 is 13 residues. Germline CDR1 reads SGHAT; CDR2 reads FQNNGV. In DNA form, the CDR3 reads TGTGCCAGCAGCTTCGTCCGGGGGACTGAAGCTTTCTTT. This sequence encodes CASSFVRGTEAFF.

The chain is built from TRBV5-1 and TRBJ2-3; TRBD2 agrees at 7 bases. Germline values: CDR1 SGHRS, CDR2 YFSETQ. V was pared by 5 bases and J by 1 base, with 4 bases of the junction left unmatched. The CDR3 runs to 14 residues. CDR3 protein: CASSPGLGTDTQYF. DNA of the CDR3: TGCGCCAGCAGTCCCGGACTAGGCACAGATACGCAGTATTTT.

This chain connects TRBV4-2 to TRBJ2-3; TRBD2 matches 8 bases. This CDR3 comprises 16 residues. V shed 3 bases and J 3 bases; nucleotides not matched to a gene: 8. Germline V CDR1 and CDR2: LGHNA, YNFKEQ. DNA of the CDR3: TGTGCCAGCAGCCAGGTAGCGGGATTAAGGACAGATACGCAGTATTTT. The encoded protein is CASSQVAGLRTDTQYF.

This chain links TRBV27 with TRBJ1-5; tentative D call: TRBD1 (6 bases). Per the germline V gene, CDR1 is MNHEY and CDR2 is SMNVEV (reference sequence). The ends were cut back, 5 bases at V and 1 base at J, with 12 bases in the middle. The CDR3 covers 15 residues. CDR3 residues: CASSPLGGSNQPQHF. DNA of the CDR3: TGTGCCAGCAGTCCCCTAGGGGGAAGCAATCAGCCCCAGCATTTT.

The chain combines TRBV7-9 with TRBJ2-7, with 10 nucleotides matching TRBD2. The germline V gene encodes CDR1 SEHNR and CDR2 FQNEAQ (reference sequence). CDR3 length: 14 residues. V was clipped by 5 bases and J by 4 bases; unmatched bases: 5. The CDR3 sequence: CASSPGTSVYEQYF. For the CDR3, the DNA is TGTGCCAGCAGCCCCGGGACTAGCGTTTACGAGCAGTACTTC. Filled out from reference TRBV7-9 and TRBJ2-7, the complete variable domain reads DTGVSQNPRHKITKRGQNVTFRCDPISEHNRLYWYRQTLGQGPEFLTYFQNEAQLEKSRLLSDRFSAERPKGSFSTLEIQRTEQGDSAMYLCASSPGTSVYEQYFGPGTRLTVT.

The chain couples TRBV7-2 to TRBJ2-3; D may be TRBD1 or TRBD2 (6 bases each). This CDR3 is 12 amino acids long. Trimming removed 5 bases from V and 9 bases from J, with 12 bases in between. The germline CDR1 and CDR2 sequences are SGHTA and FQGNSA. The CDR3 protein is CASSRGRLTQYF. The CDR3 nucleotides read TGTGCCAGCAGCCGGGGGCGGTTGACGCAGTATTTT.

The V call is TRBV28, the J call TRBJ1-4, with no clear D. Germline V gives CDR1 MDHEN, CDR2 SYDVKM. Trimming took off 5 bases at V and 1 base at J, with 11 bases between the two ends. The CDR3 sequence is 15 residues long. CDR3 in amino acids: CASSPHEGTNEKLFF. The CDR3 coding sequence is TGTGCCAGCAGTCCCCATGAGGGAACTAATGAAAAACTGTTTTTT.

The CDR3 region is CASSLSLAGAVEQFF. The DNA of the CDR3 is TGCGCCAGCAGCTTGAGTCTAGCGGGTGCAGTTGAGCAGTTCTTC. The chain employs TRBV5-1 and TRBJ2-1, with 8 bases that match TRBD2. The CDR3 sequence is 15 residues long. Germline V gene data show CDR1 as SGHRS and CDR2 as YFSETQ. V lost 1 base and J lost 9; bases outside the gene matches: 9.

This chain uses TRBV7-9 with TRBJ2-2; D remains ambiguous. Trimming shortened V by 5 bases and J by 0 bases, and 10 bases separated the two germline ends. Germline CDR1 SEHNR, CDR2 FQNEAQ (reference sequence). The CDR3 runs to 15 residues. CDR3 amino acids: CASSDDTTNTGELFF. For the CDR3, the DNA is TGTGCCAGCAGCGATGACACTACGAACACCGGGGAGCTGTTTTTT.

The chain links TRBV24-1 to TRBJ2-5, with 9 positions matching TRBD2. Losses at the gene ends were 5 bases for V and 5 bases for J; bases not matched to a gene: 8. CDR3 length: 15 residues. In germline, CDR1 is KGHDR, CDR2 SFDVKD. Here the CDR3 DNA reads TGTGCCACCAGTGGGGCGGGAGGGCCAGAGGAGACCCAGTACTTC. This translates into CATSGAGGPEETQYF.